The clone carrying this T cell receptor (beta chain) was recorded only once. Its target is not known. This sample was included in a study of beta chain features in type 1 diabetes. Study results and limitations: Patients and controls would share equally any PCR tilt toward shorter templates. Still unanswered here is whether HLA type influences TCRB rearrangement.

Trimming pared 4 bases from V and 2 bases from J, leaving 2 bases between. The CDR3 is made up of 11 amino acids. The germline CDR1 and CDR2 sequences are SNHLY and FYNNEI. What was sequenced were expressed TCRB transcripts, since all of the isolated RNA had been reverse transcribed. Assay used: immunoSEQ multiplex PCR; TCRdb lists only in-frame clones, some missing. The sample contains tens of thousands of clones, approximately 74% of which appear only once. CD45RO/CCR7/CD25/CD127/CD95/CD27 separated CD4+ naive, central memory, regulatory and stem cell-like memory cells by sorting. Sequencing was carried out using Tregs from blood. The chain couples TRBV2 to TRBJ2-5; D remains ambiguous. This receptor was obtained from a woman aged 35 to 49 in good health. CDR3 region: CASSVQETQYF. In DNA form, the CDR3 reads TGTGCCAGCAGTGTACAAGAGACCCAGTACTTC.